This section outlines one TCR beta chain sequence together with its context. A much larger clone sits a single nucleotide away, making a read error possible. This record comes from a study of T-cell reconstitution after alpha-beta-depleted transplantation in children. Preparation of the TCRbeta library involved a method that used unique molecular identifiers. TCRdb processed the PCR reads anew with MiXCR; each CDR3 protein has one entry. The sample contains hundreds of thousands of distinct CDR3 sequences, about 10% of which appear only once. Per germline, CDR1 SGDLS and CDR2 YYNGEE. The CDR3 has 13 residues.

V is TRBV9 and J is TRBJ2-3; the D is unclear. This sequence originates from a human donor who donated a stem cell graft to a child with acute myeloid leukemia. Sequenced here: PBMCs from the stem cell graft donor, sampled from the stem cell graft. CDR3 in amino acids: CASSFRSLDTRYF. DNA for the CDR3: TGTGCCAGCAGCTTTCGAAGTCTGGATACGCGGTATTTT.